The source of this T cell receptor (beta chain) is a study of blood T cell repertoires in COVID-19. Background on the study: The study drew acute and convalescent COVID-19 samples from the United States, Italy and Spain.

In the original processing: Nucleated cell number was recorded as an estimate derived from reference gene primer amplification. The repertoire was sequenced with immunoSEQ multiplex PCR; TCRdb's copy has only in-frame clones and lacks some. The V and J calls and clone size come from that table; D and trimming were worked out from the DNA. This sample has tens of thousands of clones, with over 60% found just once. This CDR3 has 15 amino acids. Per germline, CDR1 SGHNT and CDR2 YYREEE (reference sequence). Regarding this clone: At one boundary the junction diverges from the germline segment, which might be a read error.

The sample comprised peripheral blood. J is TRBJ2-5 and V is TRBV5-4; D unresolved. The clonotype was recovered from a woman at least 80 years old with acute or convalescent COVID-19. CDR3 loop: CASSLKTGPQATQYF. CDR3 nucleotides: TGTGCCAGCAGCTTAAAGACTGGCCCCCAAGCGACCCAGTACTTC.